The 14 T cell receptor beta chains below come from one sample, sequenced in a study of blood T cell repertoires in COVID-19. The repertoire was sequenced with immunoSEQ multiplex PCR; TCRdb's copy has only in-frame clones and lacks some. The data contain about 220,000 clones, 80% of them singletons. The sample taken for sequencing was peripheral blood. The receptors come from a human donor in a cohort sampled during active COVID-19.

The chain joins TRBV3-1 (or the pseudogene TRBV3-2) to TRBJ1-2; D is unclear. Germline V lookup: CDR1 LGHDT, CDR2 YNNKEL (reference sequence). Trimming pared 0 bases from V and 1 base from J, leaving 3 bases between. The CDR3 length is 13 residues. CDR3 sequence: CASSQDNNYGYTF. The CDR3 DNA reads TGTGCCAGCAGCCAAGACAATAACTATGGCTACACCTTC.

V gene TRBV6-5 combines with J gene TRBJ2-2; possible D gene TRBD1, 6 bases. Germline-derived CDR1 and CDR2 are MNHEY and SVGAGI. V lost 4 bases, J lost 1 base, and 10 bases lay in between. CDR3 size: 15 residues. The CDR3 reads CASSFAQGNTGELFF. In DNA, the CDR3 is TGTGCCAGCAGTTTCGCACAGGGGAACACCGGGGAGCTGTTTTTT.

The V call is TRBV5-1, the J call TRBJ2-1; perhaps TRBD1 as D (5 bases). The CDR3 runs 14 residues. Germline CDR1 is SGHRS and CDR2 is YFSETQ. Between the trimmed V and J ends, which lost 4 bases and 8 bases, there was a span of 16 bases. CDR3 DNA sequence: TGCGCCAGCAGCCCCCAGGGCGCTTGGGATGAGCAGTTCTTC. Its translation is CASSPQGAWDEQFF.

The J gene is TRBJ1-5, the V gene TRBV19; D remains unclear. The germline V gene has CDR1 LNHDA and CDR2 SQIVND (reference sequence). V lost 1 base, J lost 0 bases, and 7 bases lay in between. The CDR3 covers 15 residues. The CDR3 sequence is CASSIGANSNQPQHF. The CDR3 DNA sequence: TGTGCCAGTAGTATAGGGGCTAATAGCAATCAGCCCCAGCATTTT.

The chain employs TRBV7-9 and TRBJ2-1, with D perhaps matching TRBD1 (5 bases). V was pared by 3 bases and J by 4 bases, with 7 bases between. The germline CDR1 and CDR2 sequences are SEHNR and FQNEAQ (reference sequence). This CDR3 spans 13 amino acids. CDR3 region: CASSFREYNEQFF. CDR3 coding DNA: TGTGCCAGCAGCTTCAGGGAATACAATGAGCAGTTCTTC.

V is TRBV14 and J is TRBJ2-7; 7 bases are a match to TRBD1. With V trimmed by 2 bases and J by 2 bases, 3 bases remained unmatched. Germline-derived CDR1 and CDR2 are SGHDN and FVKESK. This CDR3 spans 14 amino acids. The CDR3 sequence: CASSQRTGAYEQYF. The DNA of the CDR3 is TGTGCCAGCAGCCAAAGAACAGGGGCCTACGAGCAGTACTTC. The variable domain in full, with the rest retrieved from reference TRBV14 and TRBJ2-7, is EAGVTQFPSHSVIEKGQTVTLRCDPISGHDNLYWYRRVMGKEIKFLLHFVKESKQDESGMPNNRFLAERTGGTYSTLKVQPAELEDSGVYFCASSQRTGAYEQYFGPGTRLTVT.

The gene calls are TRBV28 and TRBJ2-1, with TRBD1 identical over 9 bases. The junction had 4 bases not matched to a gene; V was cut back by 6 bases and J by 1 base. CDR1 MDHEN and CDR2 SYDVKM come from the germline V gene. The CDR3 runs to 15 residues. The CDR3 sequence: CASSQGTGSYNEQFF. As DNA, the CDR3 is TGTGCCAGCAGCCAGGGGACAGGGTCCTACAATGAGCAGTTCTTC.

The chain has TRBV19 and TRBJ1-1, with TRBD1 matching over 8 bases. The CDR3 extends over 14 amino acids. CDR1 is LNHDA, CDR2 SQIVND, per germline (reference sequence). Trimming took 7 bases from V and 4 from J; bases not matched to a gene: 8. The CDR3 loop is CASTGGTRVTEAFF. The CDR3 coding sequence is TGTGCCAGTACAGGGGGCACCAGAGTCACTGAAGCTTTCTTT.

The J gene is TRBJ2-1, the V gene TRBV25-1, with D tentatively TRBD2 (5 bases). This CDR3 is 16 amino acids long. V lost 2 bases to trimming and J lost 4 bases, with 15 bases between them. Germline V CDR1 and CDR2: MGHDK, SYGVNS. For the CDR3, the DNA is TGTGCCAGCAGTGAACTGGGCCTAGGAGGATACAATGAGCAGTTCTTC. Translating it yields CASSELGLGGYNEQFF.

CDR3 nucleotides: TGCGCCAGCAGCCAAGGGACTAGCGGGAGCACAGATACGCAGTATTTT. Translating gives CASSQGTSGSTDTQYF. V and J are TRBV5-1 and TRBJ2-3, with TRBD2 matching 12 bases. The germline V gene encodes CDR1 SGHRS and CDR2 YFSETQ. The length of the CDR3 is 16 residues. J lost 0 bases, V lost 4 bases, and 3 bases had no gene match. Filled out from reference TRBV5-1 and TRBJ2-3, the complete variable domain reads KAGVTQTPRYLIKTRGQQVTLSCSPISGHRSVSWYQQTPGQGLQFLFEYFSETQRNKGNFPGRFSGRQFSNSRSEMNVSTLELGDSALYLCASSQGTSGSTDTQYFGPGTRLTVL.

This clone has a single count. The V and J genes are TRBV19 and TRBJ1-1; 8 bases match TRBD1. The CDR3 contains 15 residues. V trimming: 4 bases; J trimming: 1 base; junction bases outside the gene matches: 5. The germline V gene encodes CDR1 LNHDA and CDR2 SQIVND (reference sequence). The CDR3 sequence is CASSKGGQENTEAFF. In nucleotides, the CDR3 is TGTGCCAGTAGTAAAGGGGGACAGGAGAACACTGAAGCTTTCTTT.

The CDR3 DNA is TGTGCCACCAGTGACATAGCGGGATCCTACAATGAGCAGTTCTTC. This sequence encodes CATSDIAGSYNEQFF. The chain joins TRBV24-1 to TRBJ2-1; 8 nucleotides agree with TRBD2. The CDR3 runs to 15 residues. The V gene end was trimmed by 4 bases and the J gene end by 1 base; junction bases not matched to a gene: 2. Germline values: CDR1 KGHDR, CDR2 SFDVKD.

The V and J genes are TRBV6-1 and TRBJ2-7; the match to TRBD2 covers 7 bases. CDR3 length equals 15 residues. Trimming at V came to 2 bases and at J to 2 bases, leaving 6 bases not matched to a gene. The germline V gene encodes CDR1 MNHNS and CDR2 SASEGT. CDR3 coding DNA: TGTGCCAGCAGTGAATTATGGGGGGGACCCTACGAGCAGTACTTC. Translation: CASSELWGGPYEQYF.

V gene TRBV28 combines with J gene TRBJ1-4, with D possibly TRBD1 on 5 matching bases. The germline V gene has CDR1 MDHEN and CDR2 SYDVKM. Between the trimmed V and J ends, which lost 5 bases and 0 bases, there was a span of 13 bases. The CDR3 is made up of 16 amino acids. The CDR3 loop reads CASSPTGSATNEKLFF. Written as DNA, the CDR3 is TGTGCCAGCAGTCCCACAGGCTCTGCAACTAATGAAAAACTGTTTTTT.